The following is a T cell receptor beta chain sequence with its context. It lacks a known antigen. The sample holds no much larger clone one base away, and base qualities are not on file. Systemically healthy Caucasian individuals from Russia, over 30 in total and aged roughly 6 to 95 years, were included as donors. Approximately 9.3 milliliters of peripheral blood were collected from each donor into EDTA-treated Vacutainer tubes. Ficoll-Paque density-gradient centrifugation was used to isolate PBMCs, with at least 6 million per sample. Total RNA was extracted from PBMCs with Trizol reagent, with at least 5 micrograms obtained per sample. For every donor, flow cytometry on a PBMC aliquot measured the percentage of naive CD45RAhigh/CD27high T cells. This sample stems from a study of blood T cells in healthy people across ages (dated by TCRdb to 2014 to 2015). About the full investigation: In model experiments, template switching captured roughly one uniquely barcoded TCR beta cDNA molecule for every two T cells. To avoid experimental bias, donors of different ages were spread randomly across the sequencing lanes. Age-related changes in TCR beta repertoire diversity were measured in the study by deep sequencing normalized with unique cDNA molecular identifiers. For two donors (one aged 18 to 29 and one aged 80 or older), the study analyzed two additional independent replicas of 1 million unique cDNA reads from the same blood draw. The donors were divided into four age groups: young (average roughly 17 years), middle-aged (approximately 39), aged (approximately 62) and long-lived (roughly 82). Study-wide findings and limitations: Conclusive comparison of naive and antigen-experienced compartments was prevented by the profiling of bulk unsorted PBMCs. Because donor CMV infection status was unknown, age-related changes in expanded clonotypes were potentially confounded. Total diversity estimates from one million sequenced T cells were considered lower bounds and underestimates. There was a strong correlation between observed TCR beta diversity and the percentage of naive T cells measured by flow cytometry. As age increased, observed TCR beta diversity per million T cells dropped in a roughly linear way, and a significant reduction was already evident by age roughly 36. Compared with the aged group, the long-lived group had more naive CD4+ T cells, fewer expanded clones and increased TCR diversity, suggesting age selection.

Compared with germline, V lacks 3 bases and J lacks 6 bases; bases without a gene match: 7. The cysteine opens and the phenylalanine closes a CDR3 of 15 amino acids. The sequence is cut down to CDR3 DNA, 45 bases in frame from base 1. The germline V gene gives CDR1 as MDHEN and CDR2 as SYDVKM. Library method: 5' RACE. TCRdb names Illumina HiSeq 2500 as the instrument used. A second roughly 6 to 11 cycle PCR used a sample-barcoded 5' primer and a J-beta primer mix. Each TCR beta cDNA molecule received a unique molecular identifier from a template-switch 5' adaptor carrying 12 random nucleotides. At least 2.5 million CDR3-containing paired-end reads were obtained from each sample. First-strand cDNA synthesis was performed from all RNA using the Mint cDNA synthesis kit, with priming by a TRBC-specific oligonucleotide. After uracil-DNA glycosylase treatment, a first 18-cycle PCR used universal primers M1SS and BC2_uni_R on all cDNA. In the original analysis: For normalization, 1 million high-quality reads were randomly selected from each sample, with every read carrying a distinct molecular identifier. Reads sharing molecular identifiers were discarded rather than binned into consensus sequences. MiTCR, with a Q25 quality threshold and the strictest error-elimination algorithm, was used for CDR3 identification, clonotype clustering and error correction. Lower-bound total TCR beta diversity was estimated with a nonparametric unseen species model using Euler transformation. TCRdb trimmed the raw reads at Q25, called clones with MiXCR and kept productive beta chains. Identical CDR3 protein sequences are pooled into one entry, listed with their most common genes and DNA. TCRdb, not the authors, supplied the V and J calls. The sample table records approximately 1.5 million distinct CDR3 sequences; about 31% of these occur just once. The ten largest clonotypes hold around 11% of the sample.

This clonotype was obtained from a woman aged 25 to 39 in good health. The V gene is TRBV28 and the J gene is TRBJ1-2; the central 10 bases match TRBD1. The source material was blood. The CDR3 loop reads CASSFGTGTGDGYTF. The DNA sequence is TGTGCCAGCAGTTTTGGGACCGGGACAGGGGATGGCTACACCTTC.